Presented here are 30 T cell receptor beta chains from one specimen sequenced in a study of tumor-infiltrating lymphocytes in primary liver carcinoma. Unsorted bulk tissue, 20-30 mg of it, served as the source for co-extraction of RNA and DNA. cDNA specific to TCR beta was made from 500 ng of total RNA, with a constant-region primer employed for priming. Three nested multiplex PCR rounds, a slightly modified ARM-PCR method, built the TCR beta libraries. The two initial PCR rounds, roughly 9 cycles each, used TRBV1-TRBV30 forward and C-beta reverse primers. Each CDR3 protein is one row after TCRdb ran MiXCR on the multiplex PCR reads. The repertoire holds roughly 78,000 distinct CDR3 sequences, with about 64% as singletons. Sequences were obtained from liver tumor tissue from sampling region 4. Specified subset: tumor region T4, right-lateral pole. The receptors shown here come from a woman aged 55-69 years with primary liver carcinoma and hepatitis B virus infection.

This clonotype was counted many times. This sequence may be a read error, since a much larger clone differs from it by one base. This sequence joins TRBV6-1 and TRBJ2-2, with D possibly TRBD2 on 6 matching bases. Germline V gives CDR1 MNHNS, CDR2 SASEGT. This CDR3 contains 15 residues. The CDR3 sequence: CASSLRRVDTGGLFF. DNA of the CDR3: TGTGCCAGCAGTCTACGCAGGGTGGACACCGGGGGGCTGTTTTTT.

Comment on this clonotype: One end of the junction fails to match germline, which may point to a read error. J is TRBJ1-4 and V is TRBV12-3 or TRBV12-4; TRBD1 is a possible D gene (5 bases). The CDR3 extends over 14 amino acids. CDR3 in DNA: TGTGCCAGCAGTTTCGACAGAGAGGGTGAAAAACTGTTATTT. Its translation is CASSFDREGEKLLF.

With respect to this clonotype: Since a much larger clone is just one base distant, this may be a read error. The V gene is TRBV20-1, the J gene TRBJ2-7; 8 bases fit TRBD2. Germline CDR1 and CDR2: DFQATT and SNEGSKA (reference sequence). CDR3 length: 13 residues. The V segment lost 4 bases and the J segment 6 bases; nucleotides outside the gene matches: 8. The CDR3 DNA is TGCAGTGCTACAATAGCGGGGTCAACCGAGCAGTACTTC. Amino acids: CSATIAGSTEQYF.

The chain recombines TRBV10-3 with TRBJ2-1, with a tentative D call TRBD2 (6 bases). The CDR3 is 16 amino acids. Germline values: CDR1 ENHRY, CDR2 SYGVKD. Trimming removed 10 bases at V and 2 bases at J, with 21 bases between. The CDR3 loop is CASSSGTGVAYNEQFF. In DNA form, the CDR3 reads TGTGCCAGCTCCTCCGGGACGGGGGTCGCCTACAATGAGCAGTTCTTC.

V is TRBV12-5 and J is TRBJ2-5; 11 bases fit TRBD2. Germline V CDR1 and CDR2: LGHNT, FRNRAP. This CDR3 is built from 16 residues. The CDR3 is CTGGLAGLADGETQYF. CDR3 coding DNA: TGTACTGGTGGTTTGGCGGGACTAGCGGATGGAGAGACCCAGTACTTC.

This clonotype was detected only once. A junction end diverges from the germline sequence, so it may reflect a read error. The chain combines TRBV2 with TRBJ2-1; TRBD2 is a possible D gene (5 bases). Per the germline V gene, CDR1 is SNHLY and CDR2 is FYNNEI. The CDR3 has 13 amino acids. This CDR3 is CVSSEGSWDEQFF. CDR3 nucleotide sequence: TGTGTCAGCAGTGAAGGGAGCTGGGATGAGCAGTTCTTC.

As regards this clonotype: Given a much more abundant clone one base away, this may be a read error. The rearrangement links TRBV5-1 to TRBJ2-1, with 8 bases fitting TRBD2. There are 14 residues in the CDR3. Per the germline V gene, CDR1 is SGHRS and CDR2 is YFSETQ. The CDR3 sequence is CAISSPGLEYEQFF. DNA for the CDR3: TGCGCCATCAGCTCGCCGGGACTAGAATATGAGCAGTTCTTC.

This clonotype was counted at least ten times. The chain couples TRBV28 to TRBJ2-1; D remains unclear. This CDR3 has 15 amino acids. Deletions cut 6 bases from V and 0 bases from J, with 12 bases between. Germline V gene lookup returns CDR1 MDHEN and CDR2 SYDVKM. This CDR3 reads CASRGPSSSYNEQFF. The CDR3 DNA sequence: TGTGCCAGCAGAGGACCTTCGAGCTCCTACAATGAGCAGTTCTTC.

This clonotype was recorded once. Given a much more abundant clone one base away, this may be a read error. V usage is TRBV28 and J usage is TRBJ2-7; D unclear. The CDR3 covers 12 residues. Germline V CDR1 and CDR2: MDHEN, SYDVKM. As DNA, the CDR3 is TGTGTCAGCTGCCTCTTGGAAGACGAGCAGTACTTC. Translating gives CVSCLLEDEQYF.

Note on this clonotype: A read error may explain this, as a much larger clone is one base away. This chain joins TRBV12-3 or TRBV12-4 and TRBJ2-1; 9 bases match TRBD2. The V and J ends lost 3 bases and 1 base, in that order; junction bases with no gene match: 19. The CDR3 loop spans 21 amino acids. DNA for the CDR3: TGTGCCAGCAGTTTTACGTTGCGTTTTGTAGAGCGGGAGGAATCCTACAATGAGCAGTTCTTC. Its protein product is CASSFTLRFVEREESYNEQFF.

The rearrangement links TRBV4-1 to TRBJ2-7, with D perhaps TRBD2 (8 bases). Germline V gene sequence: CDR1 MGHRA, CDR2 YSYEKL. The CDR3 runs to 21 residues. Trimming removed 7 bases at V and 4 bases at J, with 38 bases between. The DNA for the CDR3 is TGCGCCAGCAACCTCTCTTCTAACAGGGGACTAGTGGGAGGTGGTAATTACGAGCAGTACTTC. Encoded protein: CASNLSSNRGLVGGGNYEQYF.

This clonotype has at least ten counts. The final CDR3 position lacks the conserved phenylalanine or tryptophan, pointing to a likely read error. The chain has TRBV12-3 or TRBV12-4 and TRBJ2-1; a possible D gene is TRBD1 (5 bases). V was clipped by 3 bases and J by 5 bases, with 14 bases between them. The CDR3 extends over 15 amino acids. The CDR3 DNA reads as TGTGCCAGCAGTTTCGGTAGGGGTAAACACAATGAGCAGTTCCTC. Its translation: CASSFGRGKHNEQFL.

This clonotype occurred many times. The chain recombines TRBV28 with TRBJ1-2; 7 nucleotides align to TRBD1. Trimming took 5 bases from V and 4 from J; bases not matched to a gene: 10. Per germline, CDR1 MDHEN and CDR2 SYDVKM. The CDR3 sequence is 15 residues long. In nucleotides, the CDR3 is TGTGCCAGCAGTCCCCGGGACAGAACGACCTATGGCTACACCTTC. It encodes CASSPRDRTTYGYTF.

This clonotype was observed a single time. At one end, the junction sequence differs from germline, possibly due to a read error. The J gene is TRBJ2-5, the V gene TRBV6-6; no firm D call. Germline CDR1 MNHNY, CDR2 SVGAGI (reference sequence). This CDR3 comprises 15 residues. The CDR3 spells CASSQSRLEQESQYF. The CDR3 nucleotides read TGTGCCAGCAGTCAAAGTCGCCTAGAACAAGAGAGCCAGTACTTC.

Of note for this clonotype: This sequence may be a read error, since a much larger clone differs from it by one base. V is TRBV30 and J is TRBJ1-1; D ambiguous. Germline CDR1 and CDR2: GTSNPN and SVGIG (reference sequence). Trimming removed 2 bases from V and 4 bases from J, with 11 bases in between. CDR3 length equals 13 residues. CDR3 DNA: TGTGCCTGGAGTATAGGGAGGGCCACTGAAGCTTTCTTT. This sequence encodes CAWSIGRATEAFF.

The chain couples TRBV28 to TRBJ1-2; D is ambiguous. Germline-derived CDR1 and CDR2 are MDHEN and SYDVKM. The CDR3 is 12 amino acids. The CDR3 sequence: CVSASNNYGYTF. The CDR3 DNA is TGTGTGTCAGCTTCGAATAACTATGGCTACACCTTC.

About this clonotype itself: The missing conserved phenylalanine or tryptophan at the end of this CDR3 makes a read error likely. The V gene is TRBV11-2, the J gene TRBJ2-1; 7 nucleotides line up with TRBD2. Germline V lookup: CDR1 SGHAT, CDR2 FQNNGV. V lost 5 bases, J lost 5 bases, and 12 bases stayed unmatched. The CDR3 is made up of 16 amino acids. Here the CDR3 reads CASSPGLAGDHNEQFL. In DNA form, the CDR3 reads TGTGCCAGCAGCCCCGGGTTAGCGGGCGATCACAATGAGCAGTTCTTA.

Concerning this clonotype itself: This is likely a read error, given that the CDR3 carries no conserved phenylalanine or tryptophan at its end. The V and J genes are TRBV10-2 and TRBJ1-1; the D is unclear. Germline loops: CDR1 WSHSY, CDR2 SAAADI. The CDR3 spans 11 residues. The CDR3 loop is CASSRATEAFI. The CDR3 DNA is TGCGCTAGCAGTCGGGCCACTGAAGCTTTCATT.

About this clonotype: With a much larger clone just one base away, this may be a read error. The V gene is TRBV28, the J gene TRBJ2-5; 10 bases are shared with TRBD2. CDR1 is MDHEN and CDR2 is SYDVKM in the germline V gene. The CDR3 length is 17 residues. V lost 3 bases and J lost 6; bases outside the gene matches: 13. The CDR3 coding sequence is TGTGCCAGCAGTTTCACGCCAGCGGGAGGGATTACGAAGACCCAGTACTTC. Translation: CASSFTPAGGITKTQYF. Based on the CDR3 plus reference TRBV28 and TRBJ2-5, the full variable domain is DVKVTQSSRYLVKRTGEKVFLECVQDMDHENMFWYRQDPGLGLRLIYFSYDVKMKEKGDIPEGYSVSREKKERFSLILESASTNQTSMYLCASSFTPAGGITKTQYFGPGTRLLVL.

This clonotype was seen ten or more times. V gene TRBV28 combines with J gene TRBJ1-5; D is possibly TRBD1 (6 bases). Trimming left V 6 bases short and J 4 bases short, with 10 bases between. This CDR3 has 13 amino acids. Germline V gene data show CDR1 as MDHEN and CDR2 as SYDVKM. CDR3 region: CASRTGFNQPQHF. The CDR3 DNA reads TGTGCCAGCAGAACAGGGTTTAATCAGCCCCAGCATTTT. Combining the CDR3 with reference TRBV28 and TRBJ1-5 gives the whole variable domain DVKVTQSSRYLVKRTGEKVFLECVQDMDHENMFWYRQDPGLGLRLIYFSYDVKMKEKGDIPEGYSVSREKKERFSLILESASTNQTSMYLCASRTGFNQPQHFGDGTRLSIL.

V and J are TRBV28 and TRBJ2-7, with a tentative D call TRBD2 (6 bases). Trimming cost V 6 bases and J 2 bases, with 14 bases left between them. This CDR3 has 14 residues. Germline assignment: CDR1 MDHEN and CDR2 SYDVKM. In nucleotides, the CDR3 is TGTGCCAGCAGCCAAGACGGGAGTCCCTACGAGCAGTACTTC. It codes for CASSQDGSPYEQYF.

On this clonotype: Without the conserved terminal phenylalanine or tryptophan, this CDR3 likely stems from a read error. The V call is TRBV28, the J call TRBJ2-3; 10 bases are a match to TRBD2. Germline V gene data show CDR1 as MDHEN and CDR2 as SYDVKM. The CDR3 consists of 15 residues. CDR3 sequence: CAGSPAGGITDTQYL. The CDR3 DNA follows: TGTGCCGGCAGCCCAGCGGGAGGGATCACAGATACGCAGTATCTT.

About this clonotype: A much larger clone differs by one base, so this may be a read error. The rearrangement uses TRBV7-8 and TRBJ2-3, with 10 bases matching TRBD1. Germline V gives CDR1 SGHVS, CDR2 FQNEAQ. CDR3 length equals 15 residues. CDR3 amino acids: CASSLRTGGADRQYF. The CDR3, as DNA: TGTGCCAGCAGCCTCCGGACAGGGGGTGCAGATAGGCAGTATTTT.

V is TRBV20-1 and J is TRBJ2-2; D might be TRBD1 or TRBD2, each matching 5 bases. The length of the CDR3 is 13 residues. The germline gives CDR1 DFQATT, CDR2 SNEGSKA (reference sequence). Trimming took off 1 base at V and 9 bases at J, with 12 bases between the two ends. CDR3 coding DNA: TGCAGTGCTAGAGGGCAGGGAGAATGGGAGCTGTTTTTT. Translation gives CSARGQGEWELFF.

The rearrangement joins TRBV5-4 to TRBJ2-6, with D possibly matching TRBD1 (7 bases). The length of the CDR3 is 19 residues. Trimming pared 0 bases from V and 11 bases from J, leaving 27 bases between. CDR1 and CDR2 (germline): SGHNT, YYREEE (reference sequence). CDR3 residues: CASSLAGGQCSSGVDVLTF. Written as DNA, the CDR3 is TGTGCCAGCAGCTTGGCCGGGGGACAGTGCTCCTCTGGGGTCGACGTCCTGACTTTC.

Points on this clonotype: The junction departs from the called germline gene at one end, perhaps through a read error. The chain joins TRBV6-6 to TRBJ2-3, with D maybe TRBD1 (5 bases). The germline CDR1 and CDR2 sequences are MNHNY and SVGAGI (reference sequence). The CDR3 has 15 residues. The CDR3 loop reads CASRVQDTRTDAQYF. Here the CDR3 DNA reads TGTGCCAGCAGAGTACAGGATACTCGCACAGATGCGCAGTATTTT.

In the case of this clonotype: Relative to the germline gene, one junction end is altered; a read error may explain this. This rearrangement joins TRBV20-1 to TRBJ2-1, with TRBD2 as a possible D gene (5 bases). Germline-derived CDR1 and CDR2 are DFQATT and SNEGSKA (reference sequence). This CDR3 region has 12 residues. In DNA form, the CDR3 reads TGCAGTGCTCCCCGTCTAGCCAATGAGCACTTCTTC. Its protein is CSAPRLANEHFF.

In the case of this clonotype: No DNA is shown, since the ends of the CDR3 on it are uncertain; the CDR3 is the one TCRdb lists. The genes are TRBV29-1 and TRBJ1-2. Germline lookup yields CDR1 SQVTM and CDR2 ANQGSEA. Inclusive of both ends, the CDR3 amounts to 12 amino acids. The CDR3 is CSVGGDNYGCTF.

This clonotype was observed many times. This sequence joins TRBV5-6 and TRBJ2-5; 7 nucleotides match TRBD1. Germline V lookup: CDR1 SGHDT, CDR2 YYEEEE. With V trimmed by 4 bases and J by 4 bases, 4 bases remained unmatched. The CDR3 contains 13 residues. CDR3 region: CASSVDRLETQYF. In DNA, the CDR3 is TGTGCCAGCAGCGTGGACAGGTTAGAGACCCAGTACTTC. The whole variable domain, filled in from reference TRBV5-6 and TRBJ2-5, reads DAGVTQSPTHLIKTRGQQVTLRCSPKSGHDTVSWYQQALGQGPQFIFQYYEEEERQRGNFPDRFSGHQFPNYSSELNVNALLLGDSALYLCASSVDRLETQYFGPGTRLLVL.

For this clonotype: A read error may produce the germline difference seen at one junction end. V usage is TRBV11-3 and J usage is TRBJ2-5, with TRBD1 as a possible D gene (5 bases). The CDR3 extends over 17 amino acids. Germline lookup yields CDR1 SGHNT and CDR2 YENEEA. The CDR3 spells CASSLDVPGLGDESQYF. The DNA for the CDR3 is TGTGCCAGCAGCTTAGATGTCCCGGGTCTAGGGGATGAGAGCCAGTACTTC.